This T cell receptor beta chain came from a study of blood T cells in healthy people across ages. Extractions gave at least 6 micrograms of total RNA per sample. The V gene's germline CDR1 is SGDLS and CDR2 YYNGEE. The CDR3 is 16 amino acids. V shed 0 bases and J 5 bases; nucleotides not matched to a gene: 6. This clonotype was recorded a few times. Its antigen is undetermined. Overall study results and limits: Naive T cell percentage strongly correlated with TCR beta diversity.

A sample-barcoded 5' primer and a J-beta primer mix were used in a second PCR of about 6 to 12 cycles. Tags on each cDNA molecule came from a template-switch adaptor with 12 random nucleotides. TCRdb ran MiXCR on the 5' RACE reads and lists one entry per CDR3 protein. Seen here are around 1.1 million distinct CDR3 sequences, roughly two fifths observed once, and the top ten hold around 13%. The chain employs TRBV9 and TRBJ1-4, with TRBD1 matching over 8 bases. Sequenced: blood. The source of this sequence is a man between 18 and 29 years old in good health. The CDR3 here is CASSVDPGQVNEKLFF. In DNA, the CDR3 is TGTGCCAGCAGCGTAGATCCGGGACAGGTGAATGAAAAACTGTTTTTT.